This T cell receptor (beta chain) was identified in a study of T-cell reconstitution after alpha-beta-depleted transplantation in children. General study points: When one year had passed after transplant, most T-cell counts and diversity came from newly produced T cells. Surviving recipient cells, namely T cells and thymic progenitors, were the source of high day-60 TCRbeta diversity in some patients.

This clonotype was counted a few times. The antigen remains unidentified. Unique molecular identifiers were built into the TCRbeta library. TCRdb redid the calling of the PCR reads with MiXCR, one entry per CDR3 protein. This table holds hundreds of thousands of distinct CDR3 sequences, roughly 13% found once. The sequence was collected from a male patient aged 5 to 17 who had a stem cell transplant for acute myeloid leukemia, so the T cells may come from the graft donor. The sequencing used PBMCs, mostly from graft donor cells, collected 360 days after TCRalphabeta/CD19-depleted stem cell transplant.

The CDR3: CASIGTAYEQYF. DNA of the CDR3: TGTGCCAGTATCGGGACAGCCTACGAGCAGTACTTC. The chain has TRBV19 and TRBJ2-7; 7 nucleotides agree with TRBD1. J lost 2 bases, V lost 7 bases, and 2 bases had no gene match. The CDR3 contains 12 residues. Germline V CDR1 and CDR2: LNHDA, SQIVND (reference sequence).